This T cell receptor beta chain was sequenced during a study of blood T cell repertoires in COVID-19. This CDR3 spans 14 amino acids. J was trimmed by 4 bases and V by 5 bases; bases with no gene match: 5. The germline V gene has CDR1 SGHAT and CDR2 FQNNGV. Profiled with immunoSEQ multiplex PCR; TCRdb holds only in-frame clones, not every one. The table has around 75,000 clones, 86% seen once. Sequenced input: peripheral blood. J is TRBJ1-1 and V is TRBV11-2; TRBD1 aligns across 9 bases. The TCR originated in a man aged 65 to 79 with active COVID-19. The CDR3 nucleotides are TGTGCCAGCAGCCTACGGGACAGGGCCACTGAAGCTTTCTTT. Translation: CASSLRDRATEAFF.